The clone carrying this T cell receptor beta chain was detected ten times or more. Its cognate antigen is unknown. This sample is drawn from a study of naive and memory T cell subsets. Notes on the study in general: Diversity fell and Gini index rose from naive through CM, EM, EMRA. Clonotypes here are unpaired alpha or beta chain sequences. Especially in CD8 cells, naive repertoires contained a few larger clonotypes, possibly CD45RA-re-expressing memory cells. Over 95% of naive TCR sequences appeared only once after error correction, unlike memory subsets.

Separate alpha and beta amplification began at the second PCR step. This CDR3 spans 13 amino acids. The germline V gene has CDR1 LGHNA and CDR2 YSLEER. Trimming shortened V by 0 bases and J by 10 bases, and 7 bases separated the two germline ends. Two oligonucleotides, mixed equimolar, formed the beta constant-region primer covering TRBC1 and TRBC2. Ligated cDNA was amplified by four rounds of PCR with nested alpha and beta constant-region primers and SP2. TCRdb re-derived calls from the UMI-ligation and nested PCR reads in MiXCR, one entry per CDR3 protein. The data contain 98,000 or so distinct CDR3 sequences, about 11% of them seen just once; the ten biggest clones take up more than 0.11%.

Sequenced material: naive CD4+ T cells from blood. This sequence originates from a human donor in good health. J is TRBJ1-6 and V is TRBV4-3; no clear D. Written as DNA, the CDR3 is TGCGCCAGCAGCCAAGATGAGTCCTCACCCCTCCACTTT. This sequence encodes CASSQDESSPLHF.